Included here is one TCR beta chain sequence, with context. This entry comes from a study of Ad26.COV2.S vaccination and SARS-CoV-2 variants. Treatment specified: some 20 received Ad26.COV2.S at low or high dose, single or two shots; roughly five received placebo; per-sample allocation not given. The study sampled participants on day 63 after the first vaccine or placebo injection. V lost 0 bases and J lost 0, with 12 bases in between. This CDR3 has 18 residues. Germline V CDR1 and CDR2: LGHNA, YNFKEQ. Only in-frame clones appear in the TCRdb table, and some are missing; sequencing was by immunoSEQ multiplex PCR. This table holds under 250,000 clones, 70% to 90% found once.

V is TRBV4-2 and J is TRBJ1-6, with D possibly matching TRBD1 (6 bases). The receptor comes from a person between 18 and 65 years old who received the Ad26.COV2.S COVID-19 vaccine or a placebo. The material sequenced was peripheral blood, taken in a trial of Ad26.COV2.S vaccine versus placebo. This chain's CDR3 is CASSQEVVRGSYNSPLHF. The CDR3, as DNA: TGTGCCAGCAGCCAAGAAGTTGTCAGGGGCTCCTATAATTCACCCCTCCACTTT.